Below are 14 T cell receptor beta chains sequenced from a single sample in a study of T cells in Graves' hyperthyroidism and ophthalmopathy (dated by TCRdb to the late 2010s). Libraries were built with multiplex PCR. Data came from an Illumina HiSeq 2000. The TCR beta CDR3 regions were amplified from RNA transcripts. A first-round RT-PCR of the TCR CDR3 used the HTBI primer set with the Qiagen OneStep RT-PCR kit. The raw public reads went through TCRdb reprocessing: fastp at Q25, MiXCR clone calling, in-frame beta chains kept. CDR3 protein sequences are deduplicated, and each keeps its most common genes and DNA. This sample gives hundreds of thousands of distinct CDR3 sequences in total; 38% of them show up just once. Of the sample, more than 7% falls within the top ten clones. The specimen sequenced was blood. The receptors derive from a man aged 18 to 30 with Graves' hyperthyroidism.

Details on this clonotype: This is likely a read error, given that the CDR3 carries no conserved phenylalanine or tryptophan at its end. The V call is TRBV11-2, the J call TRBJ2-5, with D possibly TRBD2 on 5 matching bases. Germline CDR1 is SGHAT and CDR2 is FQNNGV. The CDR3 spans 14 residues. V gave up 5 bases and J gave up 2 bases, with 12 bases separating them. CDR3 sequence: CASSVRGGQETQYL. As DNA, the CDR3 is TGTGCCAGCAGCGTAAGAGGCGGGCAAGAGACCCAGTACTTG.

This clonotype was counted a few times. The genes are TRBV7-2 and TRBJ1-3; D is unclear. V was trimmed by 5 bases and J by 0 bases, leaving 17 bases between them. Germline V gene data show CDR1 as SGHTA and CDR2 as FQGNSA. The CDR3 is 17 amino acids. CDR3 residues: CASSQRSGIVSGNTIYF. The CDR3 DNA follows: TGTGCCAGCAGCCAACGGTCGGGGATTGTCTCTGGAAACACCATATATTTT.

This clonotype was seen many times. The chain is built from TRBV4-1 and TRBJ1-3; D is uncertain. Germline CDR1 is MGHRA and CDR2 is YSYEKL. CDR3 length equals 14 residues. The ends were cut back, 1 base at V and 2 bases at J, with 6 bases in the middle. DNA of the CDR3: TGCGCCAGCAGCCAAGGGGATACTGGAAACACCATATATTTT. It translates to CASSQGDTGNTIYF.

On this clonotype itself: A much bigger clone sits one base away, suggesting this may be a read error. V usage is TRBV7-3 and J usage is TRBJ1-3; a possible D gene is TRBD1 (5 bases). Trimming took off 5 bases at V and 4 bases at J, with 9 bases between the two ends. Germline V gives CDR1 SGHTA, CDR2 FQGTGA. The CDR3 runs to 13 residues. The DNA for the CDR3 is TGTGCCAGCAGCCCTCGACAGGGAAACACCATATATTTT. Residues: CASSPRQGNTIYF.

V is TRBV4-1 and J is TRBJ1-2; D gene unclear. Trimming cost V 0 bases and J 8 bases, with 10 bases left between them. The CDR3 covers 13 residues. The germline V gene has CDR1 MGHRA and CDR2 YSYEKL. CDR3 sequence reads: CASSQESVFGYTF. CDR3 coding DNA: TGCGCCAGCAGCCAAGAGTCGGTGTTCGGCTACACCTTC.

CDR3 in amino acids: CASSYSRDSPPPFF. The CDR3 DNA follows: TGTGCCAGCAGTTACTCCCGGGACAGTCCGCCTCCTTTCTTT. This chain connects TRBV6-6 to TRBJ1-1; 7 nucleotides align to TRBD1. CDR1 and CDR2 (germline): MNHNY, SVGAGI (reference sequence). The CDR3 length is 14 residues. V dropped 0 bases and J dropped 12; count of bases not matched to a gene: 10.

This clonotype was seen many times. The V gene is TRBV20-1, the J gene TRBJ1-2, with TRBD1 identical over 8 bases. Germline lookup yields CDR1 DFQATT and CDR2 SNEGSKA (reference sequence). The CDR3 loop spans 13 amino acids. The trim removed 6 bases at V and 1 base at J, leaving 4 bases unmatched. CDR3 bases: TGCAGTGCCCCGGGACAGGATAACTATGGCTACACCTTC. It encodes CSAPGQDNYGYTF.

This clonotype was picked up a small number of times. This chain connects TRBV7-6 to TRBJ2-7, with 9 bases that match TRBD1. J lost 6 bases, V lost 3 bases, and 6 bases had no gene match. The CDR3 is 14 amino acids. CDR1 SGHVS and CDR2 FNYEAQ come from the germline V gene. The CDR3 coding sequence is TGTGCCAGCAGCTTTGGGGACAGGGCAACCGAGCAGTACTTC. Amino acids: CASSFGDRATEQYF.

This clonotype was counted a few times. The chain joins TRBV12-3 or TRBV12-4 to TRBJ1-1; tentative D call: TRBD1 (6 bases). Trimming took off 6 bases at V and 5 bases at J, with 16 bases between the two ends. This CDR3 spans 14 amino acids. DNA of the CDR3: TGTGCCAGCAGCGCAGGGGTTGCGGAGACTGAAGCTTTCTTT. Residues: CASSAGVAETEAFF.

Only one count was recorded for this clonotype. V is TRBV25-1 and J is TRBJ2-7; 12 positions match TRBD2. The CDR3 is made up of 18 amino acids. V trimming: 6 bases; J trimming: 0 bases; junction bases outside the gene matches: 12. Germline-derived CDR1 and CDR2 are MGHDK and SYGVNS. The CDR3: CASSPGTSGRGPSYEQYF. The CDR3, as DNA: TGTGCCAGCAGCCCCGGGACTAGCGGGCGCGGGCCCTCCTACGAGCAGTACTTC.

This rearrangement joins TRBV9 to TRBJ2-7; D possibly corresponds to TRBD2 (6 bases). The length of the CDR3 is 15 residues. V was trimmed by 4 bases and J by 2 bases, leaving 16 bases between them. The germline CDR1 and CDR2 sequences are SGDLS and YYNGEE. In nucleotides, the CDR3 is TGTGCCAGCAGCCCCGGAGGGGCTATGCCCTACGAGCAGTACTTC. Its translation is CASSPGGAMPYEQYF. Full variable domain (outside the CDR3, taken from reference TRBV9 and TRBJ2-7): DSGVTQTPKHLITATGQRVTLRCSPRSGDLSVYWYQQSLDQGLQFLIQYYNGEERAKGNILERFSAQQFPDLHSELNLSSLELGDSALYFCASSPGGAMPYEQYFGPGTRLTVT.

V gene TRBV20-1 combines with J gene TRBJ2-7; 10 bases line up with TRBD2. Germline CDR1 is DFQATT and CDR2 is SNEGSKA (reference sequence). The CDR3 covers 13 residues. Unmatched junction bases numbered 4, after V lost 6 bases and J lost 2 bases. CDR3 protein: CSAQLAGPYEQYF. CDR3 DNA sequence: TGCAGTGCCCAACTAGCGGGACCCTACGAGCAGTACTTC.

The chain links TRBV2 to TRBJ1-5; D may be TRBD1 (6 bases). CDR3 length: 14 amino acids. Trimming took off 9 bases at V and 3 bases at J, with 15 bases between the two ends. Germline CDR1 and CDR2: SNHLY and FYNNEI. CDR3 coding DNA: TGTGCCAGTAGTATTAGGGACACCAATCAGCCCCAGCATTTT. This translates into CASSIRDTNQPQHF. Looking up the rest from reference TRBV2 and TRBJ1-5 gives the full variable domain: EPEVTQTPSHQVTQMGQEVILRCVPISNHLYFYWYRQILGQKVEFLVSFYNNEISEKSEIFDDQFSVERPDGSNFTLKIRSTKLEDSAMYFCASSIRDTNQPQHFGDGTRLSIL.

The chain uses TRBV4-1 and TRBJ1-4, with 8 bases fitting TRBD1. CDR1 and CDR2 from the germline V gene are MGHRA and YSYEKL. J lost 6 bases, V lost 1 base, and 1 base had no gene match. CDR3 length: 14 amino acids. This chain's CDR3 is CASSQGTGYEKLFF. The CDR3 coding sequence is TGCGCCAGCAGCCAAGGGACAGGGTATGAAAAACTGTTTTTT.